The 12 T cell receptor beta chains given below trace back to one sample, sequenced in a study of PD-L1 blockade in urothelial cancer (TCRdb year 2017). The meaning of the sample's time point label: pretreatment peripheral blood. Libraries were built with the immunoSEQ multiplex PCR assay. TCRdb mirrors the immuneACCESS table, restricted to in-frame sequences. Some clones are absent from its copies; in checked studies, under half trace to an unresolved V gene, and the reason for the others is unknown. This sample is represented by about 56,000 clones; over 75% of them were singletons. More than 15% of the sample is in the top ten clones. The sample in question was PBMCs, obtained around atezolizumab (anti-PD-L1) treatment. Every receptor here comes from a man between 65 and 80 years old with urothelial cancer.

This chain connects TRBV29-1 to TRBJ1-1; D is possibly TRBD1 (5 bases). CDR3 length equals 13 residues. Germline CDR1 reads SQVTM; CDR2 reads ANQGSEA. V lost 5 bases to trimming and J lost 0 bases, with 10 bases between them. The CDR3 protein is CSVRRGLNTEAFF. The DNA for the CDR3 is TGCAGCGTTAGGCGGGGACTGAACACTGAAGCTTTCTTT.

As DNA, the CDR3 is TGTGCCAGCGGCGGGGTGGGAACCTACGAGCAGTACTTC. Its translation: CASGGVGTYEQYF. This chain links TRBV2 with TRBJ2-7; a weak D match, TRBD2 (6 bases). Per germline, CDR1 SNHLY and CDR2 FYNNEI. CDR3 size: 13 residues. Between the trimmed V and J ends, which lost 8 bases and 2 bases, there was a span of 13 bases.

A single count supports this clone. The V call is TRBV6-5, the J call TRBJ2-1; D is possibly TRBD1 (5 bases). The CDR3 contains 15 residues. The germline gives CDR1 MNHEY, CDR2 SVGAGI. V was pared by 0 bases and J by 6 bases, with 12 bases between. This chain's CDR3 is CASSYSRQGINEQFF. For the CDR3, the DNA is TGTGCCAGCAGTTACTCGAGGCAGGGAATCAATGAGCAGTTCTTC.

This clone showed up just once. The chain combines TRBV9 with TRBJ2-7, with D possibly matching TRBD2 (6 bases). The CDR3 runs 14 residues. The germline CDR1 and CDR2 sequences are SGDLS and YYNGEE. Trimming removed 2 bases from V and 5 bases from J, with 14 bases in between. The CDR3 DNA reads as TGTGCCAGCAGCGTTGATGGCGGAGGGGACGAGCAGTACTTC. Its translation: CASSVDGGGDEQYF.

This clone was detected once. This chain connects TRBV18 to TRBJ2-7; 9 bases are a match to TRBD1. V lost 4 bases to trimming and J lost 2 bases; unmatched junction nucleotides: 3. The CDR3 contains 14 residues. Germline V gene data show CDR1 as KGHSH and CDR2 as LQKENI. The CDR3 is CASSRGQGTYEQYF. CDR3 coding DNA: TGTGCCAGCTCACGGGGACAGGGCACCTACGAGCAGTACTTC.

This clone has only one observation. This chain joins TRBV6-8 and TRBJ1-1; 7 bases are a match to TRBD1. The CDR3 is 14 residues long. With V trimmed by 2 bases and J by 11 bases, 11 bases remained unmatched. In germline, CDR1 is MNHGY, CDR2 SAAAGT. In DNA, the CDR3 is TGTGCCAGCAGTTACCACCAGGGGGTTCTGCGGGCTTTCTTT. It specifies CASSYHQGVLRAFF.

This clone was counted once. The J gene is TRBJ2-7, the V gene TRBV5-8; 10 nucleotides agree with TRBD1. With V trimmed by 4 bases and J by 1 base, 5 bases remained unmatched. This CDR3 has 15 amino acids. The germline CDR1 and CDR2 sequences are SGHTS and YDEGEE. The CDR3 DNA reads TGTGCCAGCAGCCTTACGGGACAGGGGTCCTACGAGCAGTACTTC. It translates to CASSLTGQGSYEQYF.

The chain has TRBV5-1 and TRBJ2-1; 7 bases align to TRBD2. This CDR3 is built from 14 residues. Trimming removed 7 bases from V and 7 bases from J; junction bases left unmatched: 11. CDR1 and CDR2 (germline): SGHRS, YFSETQ. The CDR3 reads CASGLGVLRNEQFF. The CDR3 region has the DNA TGCGCCAGCGGACTAGGCGTGTTACGGAATGAGCAGTTCTTC.

CDR3 coding DNA: TGTGCCAGCAGCCCGCGGACAGACAATGAGCAGTTCTTC. This codes for CASSPRTDNEQFF. The chain links TRBV11-1 to TRBJ2-1; TRBD1 is a possible D gene (6 bases). The germline V gene encodes CDR1 SGHAT and CDR2 FQDESV (reference sequence). Trimming took 5 bases from V and 5 from J, leaving 10 bases between them. This CDR3 is 13 amino acids long.

This chain joins TRBV7-2 and TRBJ2-1; D unresolved. Per germline, CDR1 SGHTA and CDR2 FQGNSA. The CDR3 has 15 amino acids. V lost 2 bases and J 1 base, leaving 9 bases between the germline ends. The CDR3 bases are TGTGCCAGCAGCTTATTCCCAGGTTCCTACAATGAGCAGTTCTTC. This gives the protein CASSLFPGSYNEQFF.

The genes are TRBV11-2 and TRBJ1-3, with a weak D call TRBD1 (5 bases). CDR3 length: 17 amino acids. Trimming took 5 bases from V and 3 from J, leaving 20 bases between them. Germline CDR1 is SGHAT and CDR2 is FQNNGV. The chain's CDR3 is CASSRNPFPGIGNTIYF. The CDR3, as DNA: TGTGCCAGCAGCCGCAACCCGTTCCCAGGGATTGGAAACACCATATATTTT.

Only a few counts were recorded for this clone. The chain uses TRBV5-5 and TRBJ1-4; D is possibly TRBD1 (5 bases). The CDR3 spans 16 residues. V dropped 1 base and J dropped 4 bases, with 14 bases sitting between them. Germline CDR1 and CDR2: SGHKS and YYEKEE (reference sequence). CDR3 in amino acids: CASSLQIGGFNEKLFF. The DNA for the CDR3 is TGTGCCAGCAGCTTGCAGATCGGGGGATTTAATGAAAAACTGTTTTTT.